A selection of T cell receptor beta chains follows, all from one sample in a study of early T cells in non-severe SARS-CoV-2 infection. From the 5' RACE reads, TCRdb called clonotypes with MiXCR, one entry per CDR3 protein. The sample shows about 100,000 distinct CDR3 sequences, 13% of them seen only once. Sequencing used whole blood. The receptors were sampled from an adult who was a healthcare worker with PCR-confirmed SARS-CoV-2 infection or an uninfected control (not recorded which). Both conserved end residues are part of each CDR3. Each record gives: V gene, D gene, clone size, J gene, CDR3 protein, CDR3 DNA. D genes are given only for firm matches. Clone sizes are given selectively: once, few, many, or a class where the clone is expanded.

V: TRBV12-3/TRBV12-4; D: TRBD2; size: .; J: TRBJ2-1; CDR3: CASSLAVGSGGAGAYNEQFF; DNA: TGTGCCAGCAGTTTAGCGGTGGGTAGCGGGGGGGCCGGCGCCTACAATGAGCAGTTCTTC
V: TRBV11-3; D: .; size: many; J: TRBJ1-6; CDR3: CASSSGRNSPLHF; DNA: TGTGCCAGCAGCTCAGGGAGGAATTCACCCCTCCACTTT
V: TRBV4-3; D: .; size: .; J: TRBJ2-4; CDR3: CASSQAYRGGDIQYF; DNA: TGCGCCAGCAGCCAAGCATACAGGGGAGGAGACATTCAGTACTTC
V: TRBV27; D: .; size: .; J: TRBJ2-5; CDR3: CASSPRRSQETQYF; DNA: TGTGCCAGCAGTCCCCGGCGGTCTCAAGAGACCCAGTACTTC
V: TRBV29-1; D: .; size: .; J: TRBJ1-1; CDR3: CSVATGSEAFF; DNA: TGCAGCGTTGCTACAGGGAGTGAAGCTTTCTTT
V: TRBV7-3; D: TRBD2; size: few; J: TRBJ2-5; CDR3: CASSPLGGGETQYF; DNA: TGTGCCAGCAGCCCCCTGGGGGGAGGGGAGACCCAGTACTTC
V: TRBV18; D: TRBD1; size: few; J: TRBJ1-3; CDR3: CASSPGQGAGNTIYF; DNA: TGTGCCAGCTCACCGGGACAGGGTGCTGGAAACACCATATATTTT
V: TRBV20-1; D: TRBD2; size: .; J: TRBJ2-3; CDR3: CSARSLAGASTDTQYF; DNA: TGCAGTGCTAGATCTCTAGCGGGGGCTAGCACAGATACGCAGTATTTT
V: TRBV29-1; D: .; size: few; J: TRBJ2-1; CDR3: CSAQGAQSSYNEQFF; DNA: TGCAGCGCCCAGGGTGCCCAGAGCTCCTACAATGAGCAGTTCTTC
V: TRBV28; D: .; size: many; J: TRBJ2-2; CDR3: CASSFFQGAGTGELFF; DNA: TGTGCCAGCAGTTTTTTTCAGGGAGCGGGCACCGGGGAGCTGTTTTTT
V: TRBV20-1; D: .; size: .; J: TRBJ2-5; CDR3: CSAREPEGTQYF; DNA: TGCAGTGCTAGAGAACCAGAGGGGACCCAGTACTTC
V: TRBV20-1; D: .; size: .; J: TRBJ2-1; CDR3: CSARESNEQFF; DNA: TGCAGTGCTAGGGAGAGCAATGAGCAGTTCTTC
V: TRBV6-5; D: TRBD2; size: .; J: TRBJ2-3; CDR3: CASRGSGGSDTQYF; DNA: TGTGCCAGCAGGGGTAGCGGGGGGTCAGATACGCAGTATTTT
V: TRBV10-2; D: TRBD1; size: many; J: TRBJ2-7; CDR3: CASRAGGGPYEQYF; DNA: TGCGCCAGCAGGGCAGGGGGCGGCCCCTACGAGCAGTACTTC
V: TRBV12-3/TRBV12-4; D: TRBD1; size: many; J: TRBJ1-1; CDR3: CASSEGQGMVGTEAFF; DNA: TGTGCCAGCAGTGAGGGACAGGGGATGGTCGGCACTGAAGCTTTCTTT
V: TRBV29-1; D: TRBD1; size: many; J: TRBJ2-2; CDR3: CSGARAGGNTGELFF; DNA: TGCAGCGGTGCCCGCGCAGGGGGGAACACCGGGGAGCTGTTTTTT
V: TRBV6-5; D: .; size: .; J: TRBJ2-7; CDR3: CASSYSTASEQYF; DNA: TGTGCCAGCAGTTACTCGACGGCGTCCGAGCAGTACTTC
V: TRBV29-1; D: .; size: many; J: TRBJ1-1; CDR3: CSAGEMNTEAFF; DNA: TGCAGCGCCGGAGAAATGAACACTGAAGCTTTCTTT
V: TRBV6-2/TRBV6-3; D: .; size: .; J: TRBJ1-1; CDR3: CASSPRRSPDTTEAFF; DNA: TGTGCCAGCAGTCCCCGACGGTCCCCTGATACCACTGAAGCTTTCTTT
V: TRBV7-6; D: .; size: few; J: TRBJ2-3; CDR3: CASSLRGISTDTQYF; DNA: TGTGCCAGCAGCCTCCGGGGGATTAGCACAGATACGCAGTATTTT
V: TRBV6-2/TRBV6-3; D: .; size: .; J: TRBJ1-5; CDR3: CASSYFSAYQPQHF; DNA: TGTGCCAGCAGTTATTTCAGCGCATATCAGCCCCAGCATTTT
V: TRBV5-6; D: .; size: many; J: TRBJ1-1; CDR3: CASSLAGELNTEAFF; DNA: TGTGCCAGCAGCTTGGCGGGGGAATTGAACACTGAAGCTTTCTTT
V: TRBV20-1; D: TRBD1; size: .; J: TRBJ2-3; CDR3: CSAQDRGYQRGTDTQYF; DNA: TGCAGTGCTCAAGACAGGGGGTATCAGAGGGGCACAGATACGCAGTATTTT
V: TRBV10-1; D: .; size: .; J: TRBJ1-6; CDR3: CASSDSGNSPLHF; DNA: TGCGCCAGCAGTGACAGCGGGAATTCACCCCTCCACTTT
V: TRBV3-2; D: .; size: few; J: TRBJ2-6; CDR3: CASRPQNSGANVLTF; DNA: TGTGCCAGCCGCCCGCAAAACTCTGGGGCCAACGTCCTGACTTTC
V: TRBV6-6; D: .; size: .; J: TRBJ2-5; CDR3: CASSYWSQETQYF; DNA: TGTGCCAGCAGTTACTGGTCCCAAGAGACCCAGTACTTC
V: TRBV2; D: TRBD1; size: few; J: TRBJ1-2; CDR3: CASSEGSGQFGYTF; DNA: TGTGCCAGCAGTGAAGGTTCGGGACAGTTTGGCTACACCTTC
V: TRBV11-1; D: TRBD2; size: .; J: TRBJ2-3; CDR3: CASSLRTSGGKDTQYF; DNA: TGTGCCAGCAGCCTTCGGACTAGCGGCGGGAAAGATACGCAGTATTTT
V: TRBV25-1; D: .; size: .; J: TRBJ2-7; CDR3: CASSESLGLYEQYF; DNA: TGTGCCAGCAGTGAATCTCTGGGCCTCTACGAGCAGTACTTC
V: TRBV28; D: .; size: .; J: TRBJ1-2; CDR3: CASSLPGQPNYGYTF; DNA: TGTGCCAGCAGTTTACCCGGACAGCCTAACTATGGCTACACCTTC
V: TRBV18; D: .; size: many; J: TRBJ2-3; CDR3: CASSPPGTNTQYF; DNA: TGTGCCAGCTCACCACCAGGGACAAATACGCAGTATTTT
V: TRBV5-4; D: TRBD1; size: .; J: TRBJ1-2; CDR3: CASSMPFGTANYGYTF; DNA: TGTGCCAGCAGCATGCCGTTCGGGACAGCGAACTATGGCTACACCTTC
V: TRBV3-1; D: .; size: few; J: TRBJ2-7; CDR3: CASSGRGVYEQYF; DNA: TGTGCCAGCAGCGGACGGGGTGTCTACGAGCAGTACTTC